The entry that follows covers one T cell receptor (beta chain) sequence. Its antigen is currently unknown. These data belong to a study of T cell repertoires in cytomegalovirus infection. Turning to the study itself: The authors used CMV epitopes that were HLA-C-restricted (recently identified) and HLA-B-restricted (well studied). Public TCR beta signature analysis indicated the presence of both CMV infection and matching HLA type.

The CDR3 totals 15 residues. V was clipped by 5 bases and J by 2 bases, with 14 bases between them. Germline V lookup: CDR1 SEHNR, CDR2 FQNEAQ (reference sequence). TCRdb reprocessed the reads with MiXCR, giving one entry per CDR3 protein. The data contain tens of thousands of distinct CDR3 sequences, just over 20% of them seen just once; the ten biggest clones take up under 85%. Study-level findings and limits: CMV carriers having the relevant HLA were flagged by cumulative public TCR beta family frequency. HLA-C-restricted CMV-specific TCR beta clonotypes were dominant in the ex vivo response.

J is TRBJ2-3 and V is TRBV7-9; maybe TRBD1 (5 bases). This TCR was recovered from a human donor in good health (CMV status not recorded). Some clones in this sample may be carry-over from other donors' samples. The sample was CD8+ T cells from cultured PBMCs, taken from culture after CMV antigen stimulation. As DNA, the CDR3 is TGTGCCAGCAGCCAGAGGCCGACAGTCACAGATACGCAGTATTTT. Translating it yields CASSQRPTVTDTQYF.